Below, one TCR beta chain is given with its context. V dropped 5 bases and J dropped 1; count of bases not matched to a gene: 12. The CDR3 has 17 residues. The germline gives CDR1 SGHRS, CDR2 YFSETQ. These data originate in a study of Ad26.COV2.S vaccination and SARS-CoV-2 variants. As for the study in general: As a participant in COV1001, the donor was in the Ad26.COV2.S trial arm. Donor got 5x10^10 or 1x10^11 viral particles of Ad26.COV2.S.

Treatment specified: roughly 19 received Ad26.COV2.S at low or high dose, single or two shots; several received placebo; per-sample allocation not given. Sampling took place 63 days after the first vaccine or placebo injection. Here immunoSEQ multiplex PCR was the method, and the copy in TCRdb shows in-frame clones only, minus some. The repertoire holds around 450,000 clones, less than 95% seen once, with 4.3% in the top ten. The source material was peripheral blood, sampled in a trial of Ad26.COV2.S vaccine versus placebo. The receptor comes from a person between 18 and 65 years old who received the Ad26.COV2.S COVID-19 vaccine or a placebo. The chain uses TRBV5-1 and TRBJ2-7; 10 nucleotides match TRBD1. In DNA, the CDR3 is TGCGCCAGCAGAGGGACAGGGGTTCAAACGGTGTCCTACGAGCAGTACTTC. It yields the protein CASRGTGVQTVSYEQYF. Based on the CDR3 plus reference TRBV5-1 and TRBJ2-7, the full variable domain is KAGVTQTPRYLIKTRGQQVTLSCSPISGHRSVSWYQQTPGQGLQFLFEYFSETQRNKGNFPGRFSGRQFSNSRSEMNVSTLELGDSALYLCASRGTGVQTVSYEQYFGPGTRLTVT.